This TCR beta chain was sequenced for a study of OX40 agonist ivuxolimab in advanced cancers. The study's findings and limits: On average, a greater number of expanded clones characterised CD8+ T cells relative to CD4+.

Concerning this clone itself: Its antigen is as yet unknown.

Trimming took 6 bases from V and 10 from J, leaving 14 bases between them. Per the germline V gene, CDR1 is SGHRS and CDR2 is YFSETQ. The CDR3 consists of 12 residues. TCRdb's copy holds only in-frame clones and misses some; the assay was immunoSEQ multiplex PCR. This table has approximately 90,000 clones, roughly 90% appearing once. V and J are TRBV5-1 and TRBJ2-1; D gene unclear. This specimen consisted of CD4+ or CD8+ T cells sorted from blood, obtained in a trial of the OX40 agonist ivuxolimab. This TCR came from an adult with an advanced solid tumor such as melanoma, head and neck, liver or kidney cancer. CDR3 bases: TGCGCCAGCAAGAACGAGGCCTCGGAGCAGTTCTTC. The encoded protein is CASKNEASEQFF. Supplemented by reference TRBV5-1 and TRBJ2-1, the full variable domain reads KAGVTQTPRYLIKTRGQQVTLSCSPISGHRSVSWYQQTPGQGLQFLFEYFSETQRNKGNFPGRFSGRQFSNSRSEMNVSTLELGDSALYLCASKNEASEQFFGPGTRLTVL.